This TCR beta chain derives from a study of blood T cells in healthy people across ages. Overall study: Roughly one uniquely barcoded beta molecule per two T cells was captured.

The germline V gene has CDR1 MDHEN and CDR2 SYDVKM. With 4 bases removed from V and 3 bases from J, the gap between germline ends came to 10 bases. The CDR3 contains 13 residues. Then a second PCR, running about 6 to 12 cycles, was carried out with a sample-barcoded 5' primer and a J-beta primer mix. A template-switch adaptor with 12 random nucleotides tagged each cDNA molecule. A single record per CDR3 protein comes from TCRdb applying MiXCR to the 5' RACE reads. The sample carries some 1.5 million distinct CDR3 sequences, approximately 43% recorded once. The sample providers were healthy Caucasian people from Russia, aged about 6 to 95.

This chain joins TRBV28 and TRBJ2-7, with a tentative D call TRBD2 (5 bases). The sequence derives from a woman aged 18-29 years in good health. Specimen: blood. The CDR3 is CASSYGEYYEQYF. The CDR3 nucleotides read TGTGCCAGCAGTTACGGGGAGTACTACGAGCAGTACTTC. The full variable domain, completed using reference TRBV28 and TRBJ2-7, is DVKVTQSSRYLVKRTGEKVFLECVQDMDHENMFWYRQDPGLGLRLIYFSYDVKMKEKGDIPEGYSVSREKKERFSLILESASTNQTSMYLCASSYGEYYEQYFGPGTRLTVT.